Described below is a single T cell receptor (beta chain) sequence and its context. V was shortened by 4 bases and J by 7 bases, with 8 bases between the two germline ends. Germline V gene lookup returns CDR1 SGHNT and CDR2 YENEEA. The CDR3 length is 11 residues. Produced via immunoSEQ multiplex PCR; TCRdb's table is partial and in-frame only. The profile shows about 610,000 clones, roughly 90% of them singletons. The data were taken from a study of shared T cell receptors in the human thymus. These sequences were also reported in another study, on human thymus T cells. According to that study: The people who donated were healthy Finnish babies having corrective surgery for congenital heart defects. Corrective heart surgery yielded resections, and these provided the thymus tissue.

The J gene is TRBJ2-7, the V gene TRBV11-3; TRBD1 is a possible D gene (6 bases). The source material was thymocytes. This TCR derives from a boy under three years old with a congenital heart defect. CDR3 sequence reads: CASSYTGEQYF. CDR3 bases: TGTGCCAGCAGCTATACAGGGGAGCAGTACTTC.